This T cell receptor (beta chain) was sequenced during a study of cytomegalovirus exposure and HLA in healthy donors. Whole-study findings and limits: The authors listed 150 to 200 TCR beta chains as cytomegalovirus-associated. When analyzed later, the rates of TCR association showed variation by HLA locus, with DRB1 the most and HLA-C the fewest.

Comment on this clone: Its target is unknown.

With 60 Vbeta and 13 Jbeta primers, the PCR was carried out. TCRdb keeps only in-frame clones here, not all; method: immunoSEQ multiplex PCR. The repertoire holds 210,000 or so clones, with around 80% as singletons. Germline assignment: CDR1 LGHNA and CDR2 YNFKEQ. The CDR3 loop spans 16 amino acids. The V gene lost 1 base and the J gene lost 3 bases, with 15 bases spanning the gap. The sequencing input was PBMCs. The TCR was taken from a woman aged 60-70 years in good health and CMV-seropositive. J is TRBJ2-5 and V is TRBV4-2; tentatively, D is TRBD2 (5 bases). This CDR3 reads CASSQGRSSGEETQYF. The CDR3 DNA is TGTGCCAGCAGCCAAGGCCGATCGAGCGGCGAAGAGACCCAGTACTTC.